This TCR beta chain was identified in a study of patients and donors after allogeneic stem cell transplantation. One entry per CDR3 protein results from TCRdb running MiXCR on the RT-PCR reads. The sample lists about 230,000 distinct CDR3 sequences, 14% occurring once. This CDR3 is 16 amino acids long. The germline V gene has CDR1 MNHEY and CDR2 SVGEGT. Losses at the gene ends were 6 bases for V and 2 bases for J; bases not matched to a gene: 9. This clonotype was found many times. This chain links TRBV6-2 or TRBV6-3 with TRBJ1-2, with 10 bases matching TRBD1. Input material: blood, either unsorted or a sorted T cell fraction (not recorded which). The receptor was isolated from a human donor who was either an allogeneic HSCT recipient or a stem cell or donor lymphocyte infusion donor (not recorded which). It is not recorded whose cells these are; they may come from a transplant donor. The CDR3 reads CASRPGTGVKNYGYTF. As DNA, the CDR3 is TGTGCCAGCAGGCCCGGGACAGGGGTGAAGAACTATGGCTACACCTTC.